These 27 T cell receptor beta chains were all obtained from the same sample, sequenced in a study of monozygotic twins with inflammatory bowel disease. TCRdb re-called the 5' RACE reads; one entry per CDR3 protein, DNA not given. The specimen's table records 350,000 to 400,000 distinct CDR3 sequences. The sample was blood. These receptors were taken from a human donor with ulcerative colitis or Crohn's disease, or a healthy co-twin of an affected twin (not recorded which).

The chain employs TRBV7-6 and TRBJ1-4; TCRdb calls TRBD1, which cannot be checked without DNA. Per germline, CDR1 SGHVS and CDR2 FNYEAQ. The CDR3 has 16 amino acids. The CDR3 spells CASSLAAQGAGEKLFF.

This chain uses TRBV7-6 with TRBJ2-3; lacking DNA, the TRBD2 call made by TCRdb goes unchecked. Germline V gene sequence: CDR1 SGHVS, CDR2 FNYEAQ. The CDR3 covers 17 residues. The CDR3 reads CASSTITSGVRTDTQYF.

This chain uses TRBV5-6 with TRBJ1-4; TCRdb indicates TRBD1, and absent DNA this call remains unverified. The CDR3 sequence is 14 residues long. In germline, CDR1 is SGHDT, CDR2 YYEEEE. CDR3 in amino acids: CASSLGTGWEKLFF.

The genes are TRBV12-3 or TRBV12-4 and TRBJ1-1. This CDR3 comprises 13 residues. The CDR3 reads CASRGNWYTEAFF.

This chain connects TRBV4-2 to TRBJ2-2; lacking DNA, the TRBD1 call made by TCRdb goes unchecked. CDR3 size: 18 residues. Germline-derived CDR1 and CDR2 are LGHNA and YNFKEQ. The CDR3 loop is CASSQVPWRTGATGELFF.

J is TRBJ2-1 and V is TRBV5-1; TCRdb's D call of TRBD1 is untestable without DNA. Germline loops: CDR1 SGHRS, CDR2 YFSETQ. The CDR3 totals 15 residues. The CDR3 spells CASSLDRNNYNEQFF.

The chain links TRBV7-2 to TRBJ2-6; TCRdb lists TRBD1, though no DNA is available to test this call. The CDR3 length is 12 residues. Germline V gene sequence: CDR1 SGHTA, CDR2 FQGNSA. This CDR3 reads CASSPLMLDLTF.

The genes are TRBV20-1 and TRBJ2-3. CDR1 DFQATT and CDR2 SNEGSKA come from the germline V gene (reference sequence). The CDR3 spans 14 residues. The CDR3 loop reads CSARDDGRTDTQYF.

The chain employs TRBV5-4 and TRBJ2-7; TCRdb calls TRBD1, which cannot be checked without DNA. Germline CDR1 reads SGHNT; CDR2 reads YYREEE (reference sequence). CDR3 size: 14 residues. The CDR3 region is CASSPDSRKYEQYF.

J is TRBJ2-1 and V is TRBV7-9; the TCRdb call, TRBD2, lacks DNA for checking. Germline V CDR1 and CDR2: SEHNR, FQNEAQ (reference sequence). This CDR3 region has 15 residues. The CDR3: CASSLASGRFNEQFF.

The chain links TRBV12-3 or TRBV12-4 to TRBJ1-1; TCRdb proposes TRBD1, but this gene call is untestable without DNA. The CDR3 contains 15 residues. The chain's CDR3 is CASSSVDREDTEAFF.

The J gene is TRBJ2-4, the V gene TRBV9; TCRdb names TRBD1, which stays unverified in the absence of DNA. Per germline, CDR1 SGDLS and CDR2 YYNGEE. The CDR3 contains 17 residues. The CDR3 region is CASSVESRGRPKNIQYF.

The rearrangement uses TRBV20-1 and TRBJ1-1. There are 12 residues in the CDR3. Germline V CDR1 and CDR2: DFQATT, SNEGSKA (reference sequence). This CDR3 is CSARGQNTEAFF.

The chain employs TRBV20-1 and TRBJ1-2; the D call of TRBD1 rests on TCRdb alone, since no DNA is present to check it. CDR3 length: 14 amino acids. Germline V gene data show CDR1 as DFQATT and CDR2 as SNEGSKA (reference sequence). This chain's CDR3 is CSAQPGTRNYGYTF.

The chain combines TRBV15 with TRBJ2-2. Germline V gives CDR1 LNHNV, CDR2 YYDKDF (reference sequence). The CDR3 covers 13 residues. CDR3 sequence reads: CATSRALTGELFF.

The CDR3 loop is CASTGGQGNSPLHF. This chain connects TRBV7-9 to TRBJ1-6; no DNA is available, so the TRBD1 call from TCRdb remains unchecked. CDR1 and CDR2 from the germline V gene are SEHNR and FQNEAQ (reference sequence). The CDR3 contains 14 residues.

The CDR3 loop is CASSPRDRANTEAFF. This chain joins TRBV11-1 and TRBJ1-1; the D call from TCRdb, TRBD1, cannot be confirmed without DNA. The CDR3 is 15 residues long. CDR1 and CDR2 from the germline V gene are SGHAT and FQDESV (reference sequence).

The V call is TRBV7-9, the J call TRBJ2-7; without DNA, the TCRdb call of TRBD1 cannot be checked. Germline assignment: CDR1 SEHNR and CDR2 FQNEAQ (reference sequence). There are 16 residues in the CDR3. This CDR3 reads CASSSPIRDSSYEQYF.

The CDR3 sequence is CASSLGWDIKPYEQYF. The chain couples TRBV12-3 or TRBV12-4 to TRBJ2-7; TCRdb's D call, TRBD1, is unchecked because there is no DNA. The CDR3 covers 16 residues.

The CDR3 sequence: CASSQDGSVLAGNTGELFF. This sequence joins TRBV3-1 and TRBJ2-2; the TRBD2 assignment by TCRdb is unverifiable without DNA. The CDR3 has 19 residues. Per germline, CDR1 LGHDT and CDR2 YNNKEL (reference sequence). Complete variable domain (other parts from reference TRBV3-1 and TRBJ2-2): DTAVSQTPKYLVTQMGNDKSIKCEQNLGHDTMYWYKQDSKKFLKIMFSYNNKELIINETVPNRFSPKSPDKAHLNLHINSLELGDSAVYFCASSQDGSVLAGNTGELFFGEGSRLTVL.

The rearrangement uses TRBV7-2 and TRBJ2-7; without DNA, the TCRdb call of TRBD2 cannot be checked. The V gene's germline CDR1 is SGHTA and CDR2 FQGNSA. The CDR3 is 14 amino acids. This CDR3 is CASAGLAGGYEQYF.

Here the CDR3 reads CASRGGTSSAKNIQYF. This chain joins TRBV12-3 or TRBV12-4 and TRBJ2-4; without DNA, the TCRdb call of TRBD2 cannot be checked. This CDR3 region has 16 residues.

This chain uses TRBV6-1 with TRBJ1-3; TCRdb names TRBD1, which stays unverified in the absence of DNA. Germline V gives CDR1 MNHNS, CDR2 SASEGT. This CDR3 has 17 residues. Here the CDR3 reads CASSRTFGGSSGNTIYF.

The chain combines TRBV5-1 with TRBJ2-2. CDR1 and CDR2 (germline): SGHRS, YFSETQ. The CDR3 runs to 15 residues. The CDR3 protein is CASSLVVRGAGELFF.

The chain links TRBV6-2 or TRBV6-3 to TRBJ1-1; absent DNA, TCRdb's TRBD1 call cannot be checked. The CDR3 loop spans 13 amino acids. Germline assignment: CDR1 MNHEY and CDR2 SVGEGT. CDR3 sequence reads: CASSYTGGTEAFF.

The chain combines TRBV7-9 with TRBJ1-6; TCRdb gives TRBD1 as the D gene, but with no DNA this cannot be confirmed. Germline V gene data show CDR1 as SEHNR and CDR2 as FQNEAQ (reference sequence). This CDR3 is built from 16 residues. This CDR3 reads CASSLDRGLGNSPLHF.

This sequence joins TRBV4-3 and TRBJ2-4; TCRdb gives TRBD1 as the D gene, but with no DNA this cannot be confirmed. The CDR3 contains 15 residues. Germline assignment: CDR1 LGHNA and CDR2 YSLEER. The CDR3 sequence: CASSQDATGGNIQYF.